This TCR beta chain derives from a study of long-term antiretroviral therapy in people with HIV. Study at large: The immediate-ART recommendation dates to 2015, and the earliest samples predate it by about a decade. General observations from the study: The study found narrower CDR3 length ranges in HIV repertoires than in controls. Samples were collected from about 2003 to 2018 under possibly less effective ART regimens.

The samples comprised roughly 0.9-10 million cryopreserved PBMC ahead of DNA extraction. Trimming left V 1 base short and J 10 bases short, with 10 bases between. Germline assignment: CDR1 LGHNA and CDR2 YSLEER. The CDR3 spans 12 residues. At the survey level, the v3.0 immunoSEQ assay was run. The assay was immunoSEQ multiplex PCR, and TCRdb's table has in-frame clones only and misses some. The sample lists tens of thousands of clones, around 85% occurring once. Concerning this clone itself: Its antigen is unidentified.

The sequencing used unsorted PBMCs, collected 0.8 years before starting antiretroviral therapy. The clonotype was recovered from a man between 18 and 29 years old with HIV. V usage is TRBV4-3 and J usage is TRBJ1-1; D possibly corresponds to TRBD1 (5 bases). CDR3 residues: CASSQAGGGAFF. In nucleotides, the CDR3 is TGCGCCAGCAGCCAAGCTGGGGGGGGAGCTTTCTTT.